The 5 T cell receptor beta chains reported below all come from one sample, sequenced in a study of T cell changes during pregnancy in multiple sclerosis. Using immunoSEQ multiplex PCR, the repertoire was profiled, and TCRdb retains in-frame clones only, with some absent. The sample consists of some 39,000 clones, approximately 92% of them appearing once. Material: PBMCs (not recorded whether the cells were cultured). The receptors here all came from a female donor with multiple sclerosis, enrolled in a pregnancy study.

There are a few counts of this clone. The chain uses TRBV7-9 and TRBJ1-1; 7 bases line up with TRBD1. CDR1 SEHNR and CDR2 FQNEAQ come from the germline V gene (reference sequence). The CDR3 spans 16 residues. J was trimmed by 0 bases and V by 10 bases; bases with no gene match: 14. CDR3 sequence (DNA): TGTGCCACCTTGTACGCGGGCAGGGGGATGAACACTGAAGCTTTCTTT. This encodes CATLYAGRGMNTEAFF.

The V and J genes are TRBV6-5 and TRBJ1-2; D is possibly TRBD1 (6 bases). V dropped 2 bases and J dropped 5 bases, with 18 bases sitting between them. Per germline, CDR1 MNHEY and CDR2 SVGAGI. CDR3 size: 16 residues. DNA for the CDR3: TGTGCCAGCAGTTACGGTGGGGGCCAGGTAGTTTATGGCTACACCTTC. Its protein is CASSYGGGQVVYGYTF.

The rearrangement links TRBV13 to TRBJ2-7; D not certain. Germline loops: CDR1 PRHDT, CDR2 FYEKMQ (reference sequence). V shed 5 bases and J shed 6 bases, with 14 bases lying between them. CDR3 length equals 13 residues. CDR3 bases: TGTGCCAGCAGCCTCCCCCCCATATCCGAGCAGTACTTC. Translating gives CASSLPPISEQYF.

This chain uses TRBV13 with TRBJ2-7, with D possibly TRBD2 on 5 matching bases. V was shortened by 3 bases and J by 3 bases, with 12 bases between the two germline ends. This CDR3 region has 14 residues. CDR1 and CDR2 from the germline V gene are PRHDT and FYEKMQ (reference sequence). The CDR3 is CASSFRRQNYEQYF. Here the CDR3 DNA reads TGTGCCAGCAGCTTCCGGAGGCAGAACTACGAGCAGTACTTC. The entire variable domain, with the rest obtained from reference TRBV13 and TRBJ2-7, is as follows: AAGVIQSPRHLIKEKRETATLKCYPIPRHDTVYWYQQGPGQDPQFLISFYEKMQSDKGSIPDRFSAQQFSDYHSELNMSSLELGDSALYFCASSFRRQNYEQYFGPGTRLTVT.

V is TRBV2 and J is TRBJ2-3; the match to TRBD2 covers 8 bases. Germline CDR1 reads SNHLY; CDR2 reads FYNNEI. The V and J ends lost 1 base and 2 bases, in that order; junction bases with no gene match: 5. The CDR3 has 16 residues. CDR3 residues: CASSEELAGYTDTQYF. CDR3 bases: TGTGCCAGCAGTGAAGAGCTAGCGGGCTACACAGATACGCAGTATTTT.